This T cell receptor beta chain was sequenced for a study of cytomegalovirus exposure and HLA in healthy donors. With 60 Vbeta and 13 Jbeta primers, the PCR was carried out. Method: immunoSEQ multiplex PCR; TCRdb's copy keeps in-frame clones and lacks some. The sample includes approximately 210,000 clones, around 80% seen only once; the top ten take approximately 1%. Study-wide findings and caveats: A later analysis reported that several of the most significant clusters appeared to be linked to common viral pathogens, among them Epstein-Barr virus.

The trim removed 5 bases at V and 3 bases at J, leaving 12 bases unmatched. CDR1 MDHEN and CDR2 SYDVKM come from the germline V gene. The CDR3 covers 17 residues. Concerning this clone: The antigen remains undetermined.

The chain has TRBV28 and TRBJ1-5, with 8 bases lining up with TRBD1. The sequence was collected from a woman aged 35 to 49 in good health and CMV-seronegative. The sequencing sample was made of PBMCs. The CDR3 DNA reads TGTGCCAGCAGTACAACCCGGACAGGGTGGGACAATCAGCCCCAGCATTTT. The encoded protein is CASSTTRTGWDNQPQHF.